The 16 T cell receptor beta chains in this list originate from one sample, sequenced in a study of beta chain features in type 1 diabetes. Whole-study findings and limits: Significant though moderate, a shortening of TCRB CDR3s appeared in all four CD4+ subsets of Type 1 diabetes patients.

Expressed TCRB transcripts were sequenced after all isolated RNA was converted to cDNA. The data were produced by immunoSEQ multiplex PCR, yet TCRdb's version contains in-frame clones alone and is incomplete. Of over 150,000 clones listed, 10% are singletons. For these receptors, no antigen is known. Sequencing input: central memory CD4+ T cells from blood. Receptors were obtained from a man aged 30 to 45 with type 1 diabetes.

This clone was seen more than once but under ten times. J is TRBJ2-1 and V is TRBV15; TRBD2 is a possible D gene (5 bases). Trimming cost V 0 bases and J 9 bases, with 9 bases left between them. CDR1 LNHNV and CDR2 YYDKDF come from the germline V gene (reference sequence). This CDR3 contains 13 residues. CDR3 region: CATSRDTAGEQFF. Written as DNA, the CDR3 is TGTGCCACCAGCAGAGATACGGCGGGTGAGCAGTTCTTC.

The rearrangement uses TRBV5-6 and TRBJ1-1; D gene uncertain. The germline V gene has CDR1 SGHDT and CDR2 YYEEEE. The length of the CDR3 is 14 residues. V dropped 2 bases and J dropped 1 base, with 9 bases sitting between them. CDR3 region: CASSFLRGNTEAFF. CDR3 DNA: TGTGCCAGCAGCTTCCTCCGGGGGAACACTGAAGCTTTCTTT.

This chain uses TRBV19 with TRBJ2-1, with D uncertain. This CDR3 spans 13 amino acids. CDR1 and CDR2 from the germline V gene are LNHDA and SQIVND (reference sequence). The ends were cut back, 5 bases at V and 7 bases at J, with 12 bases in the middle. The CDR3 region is CASSSYTENEQFF. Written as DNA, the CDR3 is TGTGCCAGTAGTTCTTATACAGAAAATGAGCAGTTCTTC.

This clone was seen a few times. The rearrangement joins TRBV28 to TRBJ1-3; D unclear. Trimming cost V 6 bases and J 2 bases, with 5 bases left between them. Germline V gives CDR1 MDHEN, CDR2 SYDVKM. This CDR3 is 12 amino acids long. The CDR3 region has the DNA TGTGCCAGCAGCGTCCCTGGAAACACCATATATTTT. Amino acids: CASSVPGNTIYF.

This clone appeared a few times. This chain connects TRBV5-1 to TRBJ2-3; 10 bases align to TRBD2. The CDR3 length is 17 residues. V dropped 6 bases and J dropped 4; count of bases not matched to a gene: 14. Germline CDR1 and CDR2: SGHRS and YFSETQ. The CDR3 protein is CASTKDPTSGVADTQYF. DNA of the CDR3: TGCGCCAGCACCAAAGACCCCACTAGCGGGGTTGCAGATACGCAGTATTTT.

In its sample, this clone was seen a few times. The CDR3 DNA reads as TGTGCCAGCGGCGGCGGCGAACACGAGCAGTACTTC. This translates into CASGGGEHEQYF. V is TRBV2 and J is TRBJ2-7; no definite D call. This CDR3 has 12 residues. Germline V lookup: CDR1 SNHLY, CDR2 FYNNEI. Between the trimmed V and J ends, which lost 8 bases and 5 bases, there was a span of 13 bases.

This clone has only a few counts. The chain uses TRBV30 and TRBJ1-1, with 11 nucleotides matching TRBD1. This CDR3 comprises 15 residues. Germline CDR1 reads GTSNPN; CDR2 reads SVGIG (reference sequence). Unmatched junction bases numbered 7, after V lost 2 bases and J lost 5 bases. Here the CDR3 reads CAWSRGGTGGTEAFF. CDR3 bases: TGTGCCTGGAGTCGGGGTGGGACAGGGGGGACTGAAGCTTTCTTT.

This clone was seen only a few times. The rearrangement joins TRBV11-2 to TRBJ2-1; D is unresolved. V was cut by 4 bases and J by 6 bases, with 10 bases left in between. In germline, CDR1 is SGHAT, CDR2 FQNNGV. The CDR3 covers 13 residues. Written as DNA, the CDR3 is TGTGCCAGCAGCTCAGAAAATCTCAATGAGCAGTTCTTC. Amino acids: CASSSENLNEQFF.

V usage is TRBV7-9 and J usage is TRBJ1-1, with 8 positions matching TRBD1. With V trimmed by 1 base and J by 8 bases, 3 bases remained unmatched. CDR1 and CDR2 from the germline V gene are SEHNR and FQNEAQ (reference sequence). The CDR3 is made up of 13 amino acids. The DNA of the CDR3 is TGTGCCAGCAGCTTAGTCGGACAGGGAGAAGCTTTCTTT. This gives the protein CASSLVGQGEAFF.

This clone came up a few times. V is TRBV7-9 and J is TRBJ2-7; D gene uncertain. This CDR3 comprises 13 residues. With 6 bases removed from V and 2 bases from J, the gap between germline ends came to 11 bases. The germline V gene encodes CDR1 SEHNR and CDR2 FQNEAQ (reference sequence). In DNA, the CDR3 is TGTGCCAGCAGGGAGACGCTGACCTACGAGCAGTACTTC. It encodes CASRETLTYEQYF.

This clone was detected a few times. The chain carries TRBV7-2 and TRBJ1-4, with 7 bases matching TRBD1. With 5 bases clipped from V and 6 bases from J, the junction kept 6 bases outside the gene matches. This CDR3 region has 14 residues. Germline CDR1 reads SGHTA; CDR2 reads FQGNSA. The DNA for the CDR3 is TGTGCCAGCAGCCGTACAGGGGAGGATGAAAAACTGTTTTTT. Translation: CASSRTGEDEKLFF.

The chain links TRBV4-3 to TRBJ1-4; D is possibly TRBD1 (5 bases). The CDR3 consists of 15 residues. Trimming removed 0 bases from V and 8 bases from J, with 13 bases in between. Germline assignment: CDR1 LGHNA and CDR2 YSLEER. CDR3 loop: CASSQDSGREEKLFF. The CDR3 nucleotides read TGCGCCAGCAGCCAAGACTCAGGGAGGGAGGAAAAACTGTTTTTT.

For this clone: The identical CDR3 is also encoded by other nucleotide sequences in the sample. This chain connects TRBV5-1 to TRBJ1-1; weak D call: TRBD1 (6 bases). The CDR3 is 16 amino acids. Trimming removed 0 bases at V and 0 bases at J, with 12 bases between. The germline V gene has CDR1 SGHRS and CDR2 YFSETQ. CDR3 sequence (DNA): TGCGCCAGCAGCTTGGGGCAGGGGTTGATGAACACTGAAGCTTTCTTT. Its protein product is CASSLGQGLMNTEAFF.

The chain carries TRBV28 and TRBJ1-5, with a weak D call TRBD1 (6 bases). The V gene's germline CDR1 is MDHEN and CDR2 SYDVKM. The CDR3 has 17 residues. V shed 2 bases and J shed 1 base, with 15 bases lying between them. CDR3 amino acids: CASSLERGHISNQPQHF. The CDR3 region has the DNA TGTGCCAGCAGTTTAGAAAGGGGACACATCAGCAATCAGCCCCAGCATTTT. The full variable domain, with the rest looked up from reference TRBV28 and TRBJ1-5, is DVKVTQSSRYLVKRTGEKVFLECVQDMDHENMFWYRQDPGLGLRLIYFSYDVKMKEKGDIPEGYSVSREKKERFSLILESASTNQTSMYLCASSLERGHISNQPQHFGDGTRLSIL.

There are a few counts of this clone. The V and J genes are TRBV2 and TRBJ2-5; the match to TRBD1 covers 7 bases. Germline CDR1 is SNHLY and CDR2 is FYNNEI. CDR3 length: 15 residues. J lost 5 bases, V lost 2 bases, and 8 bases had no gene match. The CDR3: CASSESLGGGETQYF. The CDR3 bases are TGTGCCAGCAGTGAAAGTCTAGGGGGCGGGGAGACCCAGTACTTC. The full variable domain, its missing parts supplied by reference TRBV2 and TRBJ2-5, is EPEVTQTPSHQVTQMGQEVILRCVPISNHLYFYWYRQILGQKVEFLVSFYNNEISEKSEIFDDQFSVERPDGSNFTLKIRSTKLEDSAMYFCASSESLGGGETQYFGPGTRLLVL.

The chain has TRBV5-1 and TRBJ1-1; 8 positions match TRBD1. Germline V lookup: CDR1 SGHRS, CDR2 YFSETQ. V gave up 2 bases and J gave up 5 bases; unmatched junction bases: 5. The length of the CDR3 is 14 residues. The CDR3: CASSFGQGMTEAFF. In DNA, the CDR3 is TGCGCCAGCAGCTTTGGACAGGGTATGACTGAAGCTTTCTTT.